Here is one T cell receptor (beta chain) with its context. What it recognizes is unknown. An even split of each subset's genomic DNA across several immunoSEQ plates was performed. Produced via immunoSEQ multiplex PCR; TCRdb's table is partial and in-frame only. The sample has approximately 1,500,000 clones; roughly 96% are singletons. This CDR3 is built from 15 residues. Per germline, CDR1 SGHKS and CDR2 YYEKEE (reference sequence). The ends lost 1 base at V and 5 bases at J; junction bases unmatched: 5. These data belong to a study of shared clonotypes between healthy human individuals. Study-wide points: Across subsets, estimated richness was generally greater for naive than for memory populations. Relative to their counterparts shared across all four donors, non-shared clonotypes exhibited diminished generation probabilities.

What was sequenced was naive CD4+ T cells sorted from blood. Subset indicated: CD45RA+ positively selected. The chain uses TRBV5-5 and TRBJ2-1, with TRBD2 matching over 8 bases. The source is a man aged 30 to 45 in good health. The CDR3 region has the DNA TGTGCCAGCAGCTTGATTAGCGGGACGGACAATGAGCAGTTCTTC. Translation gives CASSLISGTDNEQFF.